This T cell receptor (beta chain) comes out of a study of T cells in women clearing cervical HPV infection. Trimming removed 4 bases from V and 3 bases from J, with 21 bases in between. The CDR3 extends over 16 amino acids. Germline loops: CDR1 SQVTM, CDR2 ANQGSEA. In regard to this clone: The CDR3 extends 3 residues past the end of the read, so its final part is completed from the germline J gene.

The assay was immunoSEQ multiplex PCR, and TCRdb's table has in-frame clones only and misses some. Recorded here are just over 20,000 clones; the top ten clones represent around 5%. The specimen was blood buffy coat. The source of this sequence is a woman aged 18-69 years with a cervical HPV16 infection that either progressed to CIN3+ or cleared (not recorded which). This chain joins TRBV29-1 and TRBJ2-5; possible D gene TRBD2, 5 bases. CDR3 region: CSVGGLGRRVKETQYF. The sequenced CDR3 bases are TGCAGCGTTGGGGGTTTAGGAAGGCGGGTTAAAGAGACC. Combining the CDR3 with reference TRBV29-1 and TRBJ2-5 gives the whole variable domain SAVISQKPSRDICQRGTSLTIQCQVDSQVTMMFWYRQQPGQSLTLIATANQGSEATYESGFVIDKFPISRPNLTFSTLTVSNMSPEDSSIYLCSVGGLGRRVKETQYFGPGTRLLVL.